This TCR beta chain was observed in a study of T-cell reconstitution after alpha-beta-depleted transplantation in children. The V gene lost 7 bases and the J gene lost 6 bases, with 12 bases spanning the gap. CDR1 is MNHEY and CDR2 is SMNVEV in the germline V gene (reference sequence). The CDR3 totals 13 residues. Unique molecular identifiers were incorporated during preparation of the TCRbeta library. TCRdb used MiXCR to reprocess the PCR reads, holding one entry per CDR3 protein. This sample has a few hundred thousand distinct CDR3 sequences, with around 8.9% found just once. This clonotype occurred many times.

This chain joins TRBV27 and TRBJ2-2; no clear D gene. This specimen was PBMCs from the stem cell graft donor, taken from the stem cell graft. This clonotype originated in a human donor who donated a stem cell graft to a child with SCID. In DNA form, the CDR3 reads TGTGCCAGCACCCTCTGGTGGCCCGGGGAGCTGTTTTTT. Protein sequence: CASTLWWPGELFF.